The 13 T cell receptor beta chains presented below share a single source sample, sequenced in a study of shared clonotypes between healthy human individuals. Here immunoSEQ multiplex PCR was the method, and the copy in TCRdb shows in-frame clones only, minus some. The repertoire holds 900,000 to 1,200,000 clones, with about 80% as singletons. The sequenced sample consisted of memory CD4+ T cells from PBMCs. Subset described: CD45RA-negative fraction. These receptors were taken from a man aged 18 to 30 in good health. Some clones in this sample may be carry-over from other donors' samples.

As regards this clone: The likely explanation is a read error, given a far larger clone one base away. The chain employs TRBV30 and TRBJ2-4, with 9 bases lining up with TRBD2. CDR3 length equals 18 residues. The V gene's germline CDR1 is GTSNPN and CDR2 SVGIG (reference sequence). The CDR3 here is CVGRLAGVRLLAKNIQYF. CDR3 bases: TGTGTGGGGCGGTTAGCGGGAGTCCGGCTCCTAGCCAAAAACATTCAGTACTTC. Variable domain in full (rest from reference TRBV30 and TRBJ2-4): SQTIHQWPATLVQPVGSPLSLECTVEGTSNPNLYWYRQAAGRGLQLLFYSVGIGQISSEVPQNLSASRPQDRQFILSSKKLLLSDSGFYLCVGRLAGVRLLAKNIQYFGAGTRLSVL.

This chain uses TRBV5-4 with TRBJ2-1; D not resolved. The V gene's germline CDR1 is SGHNT and CDR2 YYREEE (reference sequence). The CDR3 length is 15 residues. V gave up 0 bases and J gave up 7 bases, with 14 bases separating them. The CDR3 bases are TGTGCCAGCAGCTTGGGAATAGGAGAAGTGAATGAGCAGTTCTTC. Translating gives CASSLGIGEVNEQFF.

This clone has a handful of counts. V usage is TRBV6-5 and J usage is TRBJ1-1; no firm D call. V shed 6 bases and J shed 1 base, with 12 bases lying between them. CDR1 and CDR2 (germline): MNHEY, SVGAGI. This CDR3 has 14 amino acids. The CDR3 region is CASRFRDKNTEAFF. The CDR3 coding sequence is TGTGCCAGCAGGTTCCGAGACAAGAACACTGAAGCTTTCTTT.

The chain uses TRBV7-3 and TRBJ2-7, with 7 bases that match TRBD1. With V trimmed by 4 bases and J by 6 bases, 6 bases remained unmatched. CDR3 length: 13 residues. CDR1 and CDR2 from the germline V gene are SGHTA and FQGTGA. The CDR3 DNA sequence: TGTGCCAGCAGCTCGCAACAGGGGAGCGAGCAGTACTTC. It encodes CASSSQQGSEQYF. The variable domain in full, completed from reference TRBV7-3 and TRBJ2-7, reads GAGVSQTPSNKVTEKGKYVELRCDPISGHTALYWYRQSLGQGPEFLIYFQGTGAADDSGLPNDRFFAVRPEGSVSTLKIQRTERGDSAVYLCASSSQQGSEQYFGPGTRLTVT.

The CDR3 region has the DNA TGTGCCAGCAGATCGTATAGCAATCAGCCCCAGCATTTT. Translated: CASRSYSNQPQHF. J is TRBJ1-5 and V is TRBV6-1, with no clear D. This CDR3 region has 13 residues. From germline, CDR1 is MNHNS and CDR2 SASEGT. V lost 6 bases and J lost 0, with 6 bases in between.

This chain joins TRBV7-8 and TRBJ2-7; possibly TRBD2 for D (6 bases). V was clipped by 3 bases and J by 6 bases, with 9 bases between them. The germline CDR1 and CDR2 sequences are SGHVS and FQNEAQ. The CDR3 is 12 amino acids. CDR3: CASSFAGSEQYF. As DNA, the CDR3 is TGTGCCAGCAGCTTCGCGGGGAGCGAGCAGTACTTC.

The chain links TRBV5-6 to TRBJ2-7; no clear D gene. This CDR3 contains 16 residues. Trimming cost V 0 bases and J 7 bases, with 20 bases left between them. CDR1 is SGHDT, CDR2 YYEEEE, per germline. CDR3 coding DNA: TGTGCCAGCAGCTTGGGTTCCCTGATCGGTGATCGGGAGCAGTACTTC. Translating gives CASSLGSLIGDREQYF.

The chain recombines TRBV4-2 with TRBJ2-3, with D perhaps assigned TRBD1 or TRBD2 (6 bases each). The germline gives CDR1 LGHNA, CDR2 YNFKEQ. The V gene lost 4 bases and the J gene lost 6 bases, with 17 bases spanning the gap. The CDR3 is 15 residues long. In DNA, the CDR3 is TGTGCCAGCAGCCGCTCGGCCGGGGGCATCGATACGCAGTATTTT. It encodes CASSRSAGGIDTQYF.

The chain links TRBV14 to TRBJ1-1; 8 bases map to TRBD1. This CDR3 spans 14 amino acids. The germline gives CDR1 SGHDN, CDR2 FVKESK. V was pared by 4 bases and J by 5 bases, with 6 bases of the junction left unmatched. The CDR3 spells CASSRWTGMTEAFF. The CDR3 nucleotides read TGTGCCAGCAGCCGCTGGACAGGGATGACTGAAGCTTTCTTT.

The V and J genes are TRBV18 and TRBJ1-1; D not resolved. CDR1 and CDR2 (germline): KGHSH, LQKENI. The germline V and J ends were trimmed by 4 bases and 8 bases, with 14 bases remaining between them. The CDR3 spans 13 residues. The CDR3 reads CASSRSTPEEAFF. In nucleotides, the CDR3 is TGTGCCAGCTCACGCAGCACCCCTGAAGAAGCTTTCTTT.

This clone was picked up one time. The sample has other DNA sequences that encode this CDR3 too. This chain joins TRBV5-1 and TRBJ2-3; tentative D call: TRBD2 (5 bases). Per germline, CDR1 SGHRS and CDR2 YFSETQ. CDR3 length: 14 amino acids. The ends were cut back, 2 bases at V and 1 base at J, with 8 bases in the middle. In nucleotides, the CDR3 is TGCGCCAGCAGCTTCAGCGGAGGCACAGATACGCAGTATTTT. It yields the protein CASSFSGGTDTQYF.

This clone was recorded a few times. The CDR3 sequence: CASSLSSTVTSQPQHF. CDR3 DNA sequence: TGTGCCAGTAGTCTCTCCTCGACAGTGACGAGTCAGCCCCAGCATTTT. The chain joins TRBV19 to TRBJ1-5; TRBD1 is a possible D gene (5 bases). CDR3 length: 16 amino acids. V dropped 5 bases and J dropped 6 bases, with 20 bases sitting between them. The germline V gene has CDR1 LNHDA and CDR2 SQIVND (reference sequence).

This clone was detected only once. The V and J genes are TRBV7-9 and TRBJ2-1; no clear D gene. The CDR3 has 10 residues. Germline CDR1 SEHNR, CDR2 FQNEAQ (reference sequence). The V end was cut by 3 bases, the J end by 9 bases, with 3 bases between. The CDR3 loop is CASSLFEQFF. In DNA, the CDR3 is TGTGCCAGCAGCTTGTTTGAGCAGTTCTTC.